Shown below are 6 T cell receptor beta chains from a single sample sequenced in a study of blood T cell repertoires in COVID-19. Repertoires were generated with immunoSEQ multiplex PCR, while TCRdb's copy carries only in-frame clones and drops some. This sample yields fewer than 250,000 clones, of which approximately 86% are seen a single time; more than 5% belongs to the top ten. Sequences were obtained from peripheral blood. These receptors came from a human donor in a cohort sampled during active COVID-19.

This sequence joins TRBV6-1 and TRBJ2-3; 9 nucleotides line up with TRBD2. Germline trimming cut 0 bases from V and 4 bases from J; bases unmatched to any gene: 8. This CDR3 comprises 17 residues. Germline assignment: CDR1 MNHNS and CDR2 SASEGT. CDR3 bases: TGTGCCAGCAGTGAAGCGCGAGGAGCGGGGGGTGCAGATACGCAGTATTTT. It yields the protein CASSEARGAGGADTQYF.

This CDR3 is CASTGSRTGNTEAFF. The CDR3 region has the DNA TGTGCCAGCACGGGTAGCAGGACAGGGAACACTGAAGCTTTCTTT. The rearrangement links TRBV2 to TRBJ1-1; TRBD1 matches 7 bases. The CDR3 spans 15 residues. V shed 7 bases, J shed 1 base, and the junction held 9 bases outside the gene matches. Germline V gives CDR1 SNHLY, CDR2 FYNNEI.

The chain links TRBV7-3 to TRBJ2-1, with TRBD1 identical over 9 bases. V trimming: 1 base; J trimming: 8 bases; junction bases outside the gene matches: 18. Germline CDR1 is SGHTA and CDR2 is FQGTGA. The CDR3 has 19 amino acids. This CDR3 is CASSLRGFSPGQGLDEQFF. The CDR3 region has the DNA TGTGCCAGCAGCTTAAGGGGCTTTAGTCCGGGACAGGGTCTCGATGAGCAGTTCTTC.

The rearrangement links TRBV2 to TRBJ1-5; D is unresolved. Between the trimmed V and J ends, which lost 5 bases and 2 bases, there was a span of 10 bases. There are 14 residues in the CDR3. Looked up from germline, CDR1 is SNHLY and CDR2 is FYNNEI. This chain's CDR3 is CASSLGRRNQPQHF. DNA for the CDR3: TGTGCCAGCAGTCTAGGGAGACGCAATCAGCCCCAGCATTTT. The variable domain in full, with the rest retrieved from reference TRBV2 and TRBJ1-5, is EPEVTQTPSHQVTQMGQEVILRCVPISNHLYFYWYRQILGQKVEFLVSFYNNEISEKSEIFDDQFSVERPDGSNFTLKIRSTKLEDSAMYFCASSLGRRNQPQHFGDGTRLSIL.

This clone appeared a single time. CDR3 protein: CASSLRGDNSPLHF. CDR3 in DNA: TGTGCCAGCAGCTTACGGGGTGACAATTCACCCCTCCACTTT. This sequence joins TRBV11-3 and TRBJ1-6; D remains unclear. The CDR3 has 14 amino acids. Trimming cost V 2 bases and J 7 bases, with 9 bases left between them. Looked up from germline, CDR1 is SGHNT and CDR2 is YENEEA. The full variable domain, rest sourced from reference TRBV11-3 and TRBJ1-6, is EAGVVQSPRYKIIEKKQPVAFWCNPISGHNTLYWYLQNLGQGPELLIRYENEEAVDDSQLPKDRFSAERLKGVDSTLKIQPAELGDSAVYLCASSLRGDNSPLHFGNGTRLTVT.

This clone was seen a handful of times. The rearrangement joins TRBV5-5 to TRBJ2-7; 8 nucleotides line up with TRBD1. Trimming removed 4 bases from V and 9 bases from J; junction bases left unmatched: 9. CDR3 size: 13 residues. Germline V gene sequence: CDR1 SGHKS, CDR2 YYEKEE (reference sequence). CDR3 nucleotide sequence: TGTGCCAGCAGCACGGGACAGGATACGAGGCAGTACTTC. This encodes CASSTGQDTRQYF.